The 25 T cell receptor beta chains below were found in one sample sequenced in a study of T-cell memory formation after mild COVID-19. TCRdb reanalysed the 5' RACE reads using MiXCR and keeps one entry per CDR3 protein. The repertoire includes about 400,000 distinct CDR3 sequences, approximately 15% of them detected once, and 20% to 25% sits in the top ten. Input material: PBMCs or a T cell subset sorted from them (not recorded which). Receptor source: a man aged 18 to 30 who had mild COVID-19 (a few samples of this study predate the infection). Cell type and time point are not known.

V usage is TRBV7-3 and J usage is TRBJ2-5, with 8 bases that match TRBD1. The V gene end was trimmed by 5 bases and the J gene end by 4 bases; junction bases not matched to a gene: 3. This CDR3 is built from 13 residues. Germline V gene data show CDR1 as SGHTA and CDR2 as FQGTGA. The CDR3 sequence is CASSRQGPETQYF. CDR3 DNA: TGTGCCAGCAGCAGACAGGGGCCAGAGACCCAGTACTTC.

V and J are TRBV6-6 and TRBJ2-3; 8 bases agree with TRBD2. The CDR3 contains 17 residues. V gave up 0 bases and J gave up 1 base; unmatched junction bases: 6. CDR1 and CDR2 from the germline V gene are MNHNY and SVGAGI (reference sequence). As DNA, the CDR3 is TGTGCCAGCAGTTACTCGCTAACGGGGGGGGGCACAGATACGCAGTATTTT. This codes for CASSYSLTGGGTDTQYF.

The rearrangement uses TRBV5-1 and TRBJ2-5, with D perhaps matching TRBD1 or TRBD2 (5 bases each). Trimming took off 4 bases at V and 9 bases at J, with 19 bases between the two ends. Germline CDR1 SGHRS, CDR2 YFSETQ. The CDR3 length is 14 residues. The chain's CDR3 is CASSQGPGGSSQYF. The DNA for the CDR3 is TGCGCCAGCAGCCAGGGACCCGGAGGAAGTTCCCAGTACTTC.

This clonotype came up many times. The rearrangement joins TRBV12-3 or TRBV12-4 to TRBJ1-3, with 7 bases aligning to TRBD1. CDR3 length: 14 amino acids. The ends lost 6 bases at V and 4 bases at J; junction bases unmatched: 6. For the CDR3, the DNA is TGTGCCAGCAGGGAGACAGGGTCGGGAAACACCATATATTTT. This codes for CASRETGSGNTIYF.

At least ten counts were recorded for this clonotype. The J gene is TRBJ2-3, the V gene TRBV20-1, with D possibly called TRBD1 or TRBD2 (6 bases each). V dropped 1 base and J dropped 2 bases, with 22 bases sitting between them. The germline CDR1 and CDR2 sequences are DFQATT and SNEGSKA (reference sequence). The CDR3 is 18 residues long. CDR3 residues: CSARGRRTTRGTTDTQYF. CDR3 nucleotide sequence: TGCAGTGCTAGAGGCAGGCGAACGACTAGGGGGACCACAGATACGCAGTATTTT.

This clonotype was observed a few times. This chain links TRBV4-3 with TRBJ2-1; maybe TRBD2 (7 bases). The CDR3 is 15 amino acids. The germline V gene encodes CDR1 LGHNA and CDR2 YSLEER. V was pared by 2 bases and J by 4 bases, with 12 bases between. The CDR3 DNA reads TGCGCCAGCAGCCAATCGGGGGGCAGGTACAATGAGCAGTTCTTC. It translates to CASSQSGGRYNEQFF.

J is TRBJ2-7 and V is TRBV5-5; no clear D gene. Trimming took 0 bases from V and 6 from J, leaving 13 bases between them. There are 14 residues in the CDR3. Germline CDR1 and CDR2: SGHKS and YYEKEE (reference sequence). Written as DNA, the CDR3 is TGTGCCAGCAGCTTGGAAGGCAATGGGGTCGAGCAGTACTTC. The encoded protein is CASSLEGNGVEQYF.

In the case of this clonotype: A much larger clone lies one base from this, so it may be a read error. The rearrangement uses TRBV4-3 and TRBJ2-1, with a tentative D call TRBD1 (6 bases). The DNA end lines up better with TRBJ2-7; the J call may be wrong. This CDR3 comprises 15 residues. Germline V lookup: CDR1 LGHNA, CDR2 YSLEER. The CDR3 DNA sequence: TGCGCCAGCAGCCAAGGGACAGCCAGGTACAATGAGCAGTACTTC. It is translated as CASSQGTARYNEQYF.

This clonotype was counted only a few times. The genes are TRBV7-2 and TRBJ2-1; 10 bases agree with TRBD2. The CDR3 is 16 residues long. Trimming removed 5 bases from V and 7 bases from J; junction bases left unmatched: 11. The germline V gene has CDR1 SGHTA and CDR2 FQGNSA. The CDR3 DNA follows: TGTGCCAGCAGCCAGATGAGCGGGGGGGCTACGAATGAGCAGTTCTTC. It translates to CASSQMSGGATNEQFF.

This clonotype was found a few times. This chain connects TRBV28 to TRBJ2-1, with 7 bases identical to TRBD1. Trimming removed 6 bases from V and 1 base from J; junction bases left unmatched: 3. Germline CDR1 is MDHEN and CDR2 is SYDVKM. The length of the CDR3 is 14 residues. The chain's CDR3 is CASRNRGSYNEQFF. The CDR3 bases are TGTGCCAGCAGGAACAGGGGATCCTACAATGAGCAGTTCTTC.

This chain connects TRBV7-2 to TRBJ2-2, with 9 bases identical to TRBD1. J gave up 6 bases and V 1 base, and 6 bases lay outside the gene matches. The CDR3 covers 16 residues. Germline V lookup: CDR1 SGHTA, CDR2 FQGNSA. The CDR3 bases are TGTGCCAGCAGCTTAGGGTACAGGGGGCGGCCCGGGGAGCTGTTTTTT. Its protein is CASSLGYRGRPGELFF.

The chain uses TRBV7-9 and TRBJ1-2; the D is unclear. Germline assignment: CDR1 SEHNR and CDR2 FQNEAQ (reference sequence). Between the trimmed V and J ends, which lost 6 bases and 8 bases, there was a span of 16 bases. The length of the CDR3 is 13 residues. In nucleotides, the CDR3 is TGTGCCAGCAGTCAAGGGTCCGGGTACGGCTACACCTTC. This gives the protein CASSQGSGYGYTF.

In its sample, this clonotype was seen a few times. The CDR3 reads CASSQGSGAGTDTQYF. The CDR3 bases are TGCGCCAGCAGCCAAGGTTCGGGGGCAGGTACAGATACGCAGTATTTT. The J gene is TRBJ2-3, the V gene TRBV4-1; D tentatively reads TRBD1 or TRBD2 (6 bases each). The CDR3 is made up of 16 amino acids. From germline, CDR1 is MGHRA and CDR2 YSYEKL. V lost 1 base and J 3 bases, leaving 14 bases between the germline ends.

Ten or more counts support this clonotype. This chain joins TRBV7-2 and TRBJ2-6, with D unclear. The V gene lost 0 bases and the J gene lost 4 bases, with 4 bases spanning the gap. Looked up from germline, CDR1 is SGHTA and CDR2 is FQGNSA. The CDR3 is 14 amino acids. The DNA of the CDR3 is TGTGCCAGCAGCTTAGCCTACGGGGCCAACGTCCTGACTTTC. Translation gives CASSLAYGANVLTF.

This clonotype was recorded many times. The chain links TRBV5-1 to TRBJ2-7, with 9 bases matching TRBD1. The CDR3 sequence is 15 residues long. CDR1 and CDR2 from the germline V gene are SGHRS and YFSETQ. Losses at the gene ends were 5 bases for V and 9 bases for J; bases not matched to a gene: 15. As DNA, the CDR3 is TGCGCCAGCAGGCCTACAGGGGGCGAGGTAAATTCGCAGTACTTC. Protein: CASRPTGGEVNSQYF. The full variable domain, with the rest looked up from reference TRBV5-1 and TRBJ2-7, is KAGVTQTPRYLIKTRGQQVTLSCSPISGHRSVSWYQQTPGQGLQFLFEYFSETQRNKGNFPGRFSGRQFSNSRSEMNVSTLELGDSALYLCASRPTGGEVNSQYFGPGTRLTVT.

This clonotype was seen only a few times. The chain uses TRBV20-1 and TRBJ1-1; no firm D call. Germline assignment: CDR1 DFQATT and CDR2 SNEGSKA (reference sequence). Trimming took off 3 bases at V and 4 bases at J, with 12 bases between the two ends. CDR3 length: 13 amino acids. CDR3 coding DNA: TGCAGTGCTAGCCGCAAAGAGAGCACTGAAGCTTTCTTT. Protein sequence: CSASRKESTEAFF.

The chain uses TRBV5-6 and TRBJ2-2; unclear D gene. The CDR3 contains 15 residues. Between the trimmed V and J ends, which lost 0 bases and 3 bases, there was a span of 9 bases. Germline loops: CDR1 SGHDT, CDR2 YYEEEE. The CDR3, as DNA: TGTGCCAGCAGCTTGGGTATGGTTTACACCGGGGAGCTGTTTTTT. It yields the protein CASSLGMVYTGELFF.

This sequence joins TRBV5-1 and TRBJ1-1; TRBD1 aligns across 11 bases. The CDR3 sequence is 14 residues long. J gave up 4 bases and V 4 bases, and 3 bases lay outside the gene matches. The germline V gene encodes CDR1 SGHRS and CDR2 YFSETQ. In DNA form, the CDR3 reads TGCGCCAGCAGCGTGGGACAGGGGGGCACTGAAGCTTTCTTT. Translating gives CASSVGQGGTEAFF. The full variable domain, in which reference TRBV5-1 and TRBJ1-1 provide the parts outside the CDR3, is KAGVTQTPRYLIKTRGQQVTLSCSPISGHRSVSWYQQTPGQGLQFLFEYFSETQRNKGNFPGRFSGRQFSNSRSEMNVSTLELGDSALYLCASSVGQGGTEAFFGQGTRLTVV.

The chain recombines TRBV20-1 with TRBJ1-1; the D gene is possibly TRBD1 (5 bases). The CDR3 spans 13 residues. V shed 5 bases and J shed 1 base, with 11 bases lying between them. Germline V gene sequence: CDR1 DFQATT, CDR2 SNEGSKA (reference sequence). The CDR3 bases are TGCAGTGCTCTTGGCAGGGAGAACACTGAAGCTTTCTTT. Its protein product is CSALGRENTEAFF.

In this sample, this clonotype turned up a few times. V gene TRBV7-2 combines with J gene TRBJ1-3; D may be TRBD1 (5 bases). Germline V lookup: CDR1 SGHTA, CDR2 FQGNSA. This CDR3 has 15 amino acids. Trimming shortened V by 4 bases and J by 0 bases, and 10 bases separated the two germline ends. The chain's CDR3 is CASSSWGGSGNTIYF. As DNA, the CDR3 is TGTGCCAGCAGCTCATGGGGGGGCTCTGGAAACACCATATATTTT.

This clonotype was observed at least ten times. This chain uses TRBV7-2 with TRBJ1-5; 10 nucleotides line up with TRBD1. CDR3 size: 16 residues. The germline V gene encodes CDR1 SGHTA and CDR2 FQGNSA. The ends lost 5 bases at V and 6 bases at J; junction bases unmatched: 10. DNA of the CDR3: TGTGCCAGCAGCACAGACAGGGGGCGCTTAGGTCAGCCCCAGCATTTT. This codes for CASSTDRGRLGQPQHF.

In its sample, this clonotype was seen many times. The chain has TRBV4-3 and TRBJ2-1; 7 bases agree with TRBD1. Losses at the gene ends were 4 bases for V and 8 bases for J; bases not matched to a gene: 8. The CDR3 loop spans 14 amino acids. Germline loops: CDR1 LGHNA, CDR2 YSLEER. The CDR3 reads CASSRSRDSYEQFF. The CDR3 DNA reads as TGCGCCAGCAGCCGGTCCCGGGACAGCTATGAGCAGTTCTTC.

The DNA of the CDR3 is TGTGCCAGCAGTTACCGAGCGGGGCCTTCAGATACGCAGTATTTT. As protein: CASSYRAGPSDTQYF. V usage is TRBV6-2 or TRBV6-3 and J usage is TRBJ2-3; TRBD2 matches at 7 bases. The CDR3 is 15 amino acids. V trimming: 2 bases; J trimming: 4 bases; junction bases outside the gene matches: 6. CDR1 MNHEY and CDR2 SVGEGT come from the germline V gene.

This clonotype has only a few counts. The CDR3 DNA sequence: TGTGCCAGCAGACCACCAAGGACAGCATCCTACAATGAGCAGTTCTTC. Translation gives CASRPPRTASYNEQFF. The V call is TRBV28, the J call TRBJ2-1; tentative D call: TRBD1 (6 bases). Germline values: CDR1 MDHEN, CDR2 SYDVKM. V lost 6 bases to trimming and J lost 1 base, with 16 bases between them. CDR3 length: 16 residues.

This rearrangement joins TRBV6-5 to TRBJ1-2, with D uncertain. The germline gives CDR1 MNHEY, CDR2 SVGAGI. The CDR3 totals 12 residues. The ends were cut back, 2 bases at V and 4 bases at J, with 5 bases in the middle. CDR3 bases: TGTGCCAGCAGTTACCCAGGCTATGGCTACACCTTC. Its protein product is CASSYPGYGYTF.